This T cell receptor beta chain was found in a study of blood T cell repertoires in COVID-19. Participants were placed into cohorts based on the clinical history they reported. The CDR3 loop spans 19 amino acids. The V gene's germline CDR1 is SGHTA and CDR2 FQGTGA. Trimming removed 1 base at V and 0 bases at J, with 20 bases between. Assay: immunoSEQ multiplex PCR; the TCRdb copy retains only in-frame clones and omits some. Of 150,000 or so clones listed, over 75% are singletons. The TCR sequence derives from a woman between 50 and 59 years old who had recovered from COVID-19. Sample: PBMCs or T cells enriched from blood (not recorded which). The genes are TRBV7-3 and TRBJ2-3; a weak D match, TRBD2 (6 bases). The CDR3 loop is CASSLRGGGRSSSTDTQYF. The CDR3 region has the DNA TGTGCCAGCAGCTTAAGGGGAGGTGGGAGATCCTCTAGCACAGATACGCAGTATTTT.